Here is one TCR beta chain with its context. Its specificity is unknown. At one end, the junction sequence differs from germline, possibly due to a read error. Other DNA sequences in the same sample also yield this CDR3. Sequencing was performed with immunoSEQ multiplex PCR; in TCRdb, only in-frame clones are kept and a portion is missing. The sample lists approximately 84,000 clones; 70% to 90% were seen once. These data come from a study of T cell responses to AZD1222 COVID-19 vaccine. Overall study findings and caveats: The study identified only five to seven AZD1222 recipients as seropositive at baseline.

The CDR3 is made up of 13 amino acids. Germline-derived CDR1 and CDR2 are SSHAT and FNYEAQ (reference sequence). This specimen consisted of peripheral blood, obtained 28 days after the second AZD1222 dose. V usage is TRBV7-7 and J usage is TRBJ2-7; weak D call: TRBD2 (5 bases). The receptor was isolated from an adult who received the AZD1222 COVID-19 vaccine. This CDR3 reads CASSRQAGYEQYF. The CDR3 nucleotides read TGTGCTAGCAGCCGGCAGGCGGGCTACGAGCAGTACTTC.